This T cell receptor (beta chain) was sequenced for a study of blood T cells in healthy people across ages. The germline CDR1 and CDR2 sequences are MNHEY and SMNVEV (reference sequence). This CDR3 has 15 amino acids. The V gene end was trimmed by 4 bases and the J gene end by 6 bases; junction bases not matched to a gene: 9. Using a J-beta primer mix together with a sample-barcoded 5' primer, a second PCR was run for about 7 to 12 cycles. TCRdb processed the 5' RACE reads anew with MiXCR; each CDR3 protein has one entry. This sample has approximately 900,000 distinct CDR3 sequences; about 44% occur once, and the top ten carry about an eighth.

This chain connects TRBV27 to TRBJ2-3, with 8 bases aligning to TRBD1. This receptor was identified in a man aged 30 to 39 in good health. Sequences were obtained from blood. CDR3 bases: TGTGCCAGCAGTTCCCCGGGACAGGACTGGGATACGCAGTATTTT. It encodes CASSSPGQDWDTQYF.